These 9 T cell receptor beta chains came from one sample sequenced in a study of shared T cell receptors in the human thymus. The method was immunoSEQ multiplex PCR; TCRdb's version includes in-frame clones alone and lacks a portion of them. This table holds hundreds of thousands of clones, roughly 90% found once. These sequences were also reported in another study, on human thymus T cells.

The specimen was thymocytes. The origin of the receptors is a boy younger than two with a congenital heart defect.

This clone appeared a few times. The chain has TRBV4-3 and TRBJ2-6; TRBD1 matches at 7 bases. The CDR3 extends over 17 amino acids. Per germline, CDR1 LGHNA and CDR2 YSLEER. V lost 5 bases to trimming and J lost 0 bases; unmatched junction nucleotides: 7. CDR3: CASSKGAPDSGANVLTF. CDR3 DNA sequence: TGCGCCAGCAGCAAGGGGGCACCAGACTCTGGGGCCAACGTCCTGACTTTC.

The chain carries TRBV5-6 and TRBJ2-1; 7 bases are shared with TRBD2. With 4 bases clipped from V and 0 bases from J, the junction kept 10 bases outside the gene matches. The germline V gene has CDR1 SGHDT and CDR2 YYEEEE. The CDR3 has 17 amino acids. CDR3 protein: CASSLPRRGSSYNEQFF. CDR3 bases: TGTGCCAGCAGCCTTCCGCGACGCGGGAGCTCCTACAATGAGCAGTTCTTC.

The chain couples TRBV14 to TRBJ1-1; the D is unclear. The V end lost 2 bases, the J end lost 5 bases, and 18 bases lay between the germline ends. The CDR3 has 16 residues. Looked up from germline, CDR1 is SGHDN and CDR2 is FVKESK. The CDR3 DNA follows: TGTGCCAGCAGCCAAATTTACCCAGGAGGGAGAACTGAAGCTTTCTTT. This codes for CASSQIYPGGRTEAFF.

This clone was seen a single time. The chain couples TRBV27 to TRBJ2-7; D not resolved. CDR3 length: 14 amino acids. V was shortened by 3 bases and J by 4 bases, with 13 bases between the two germline ends. CDR1 is MNHEY and CDR2 is SMNVEV in the germline V gene (reference sequence). The CDR3 is CASSLKPQPYEQYF. The CDR3 nucleotides are TGTGCCAGCAGTTTGAAGCCCCAACCTTACGAGCAGTACTTC.

The gene calls are TRBV4-3 and TRBJ2-7; 7 bases fit TRBD1. This CDR3 comprises 13 residues. The V gene's germline CDR1 is LGHNA and CDR2 YSLEER. The ends lost 0 bases at V and 6 bases at J; junction bases unmatched: 2. CDR3 DNA sequence: TGCGCCAGCAGCCAAGAACAGGGGCCCGAGCAGTACTTC. Its protein product is CASSQEQGPEQYF.

The V call is TRBV15, the J call TRBJ2-1, with 8 bases fitting TRBD2. V lost 2 bases, J lost 6 bases, and 9 bases stayed unmatched. The CDR3 contains 16 residues. From germline, CDR1 is LNHNV and CDR2 YYDKDF (reference sequence). The CDR3 DNA sequence: TGTGCCACCAGCAGATCCAAAGGACTAGCCACCAATGAGCAGTTCTTC. Protein: CATSRSKGLATNEQFF.

The chain carries TRBV6-5 and TRBJ2-1; D is perhaps TRBD1 (6 bases). The germline gives CDR1 MNHEY, CDR2 SVGAGI. There are 13 residues in the CDR3. Trimming shortened V by 6 bases and J by 3 bases, and 9 bases separated the two germline ends. Here the CDR3 reads CASRQGFYNEQFF. The CDR3 region has the DNA TGTGCCAGCAGACAGGGTTTCTACAATGAGCAGTTCTTC.

The V call is TRBV27, the J call TRBJ2-1, with TRBD2 matching over 12 bases. V lost 7 bases, J lost 9 bases, and 10 bases stayed unmatched. The CDR3 runs to 15 residues. Germline lookup yields CDR1 MNHEY and CDR2 SMNVEV (reference sequence). This chain's CDR3 is CASIRRLAGAFEQFF. The CDR3 DNA sequence: TGTGCCAGCATCCGAAGACTAGCGGGAGCGTTTGAGCAGTTCTTC.

V gene TRBV7-2 combines with J gene TRBJ2-3; 10 nucleotides line up with TRBD2. The CDR3 is made up of 15 amino acids. Germline loops: CDR1 SGHTA, CDR2 FQGNSA. Germline trimming cut 7 bases from V and 6 bases from J; bases unmatched to any gene: 10. CDR3 loop: CASNSSEREGDTQYF. CDR3 bases: TGTGCCAGCAACTCCTCCGAGCGGGAGGGGGATACGCAGTATTTT. Full variable domain (outside the CDR3, taken from reference TRBV7-2 and TRBJ2-3): GAGVSQSPSNKVTEKGKDVELRCDPISGHTALYWYRQSLGQGLEFLIYFQGNSAPDKSGLPSDRFSAERTGGSVSTLTIQRTQQEDSAVYLCASNSSEREGDTQYFGPGTRLTVL.